Below, 9 T cell receptor beta chains from the same sample are listed, as sequenced in a study of T cell repertoires in cytomegalovirus infection. Their antigen targets remain unknown. TCRdb ran MiXCR on the reads and lists one entry per CDR3 protein. The sample contains about a million distinct CDR3 sequences, 31% of which appear only once. This sample comprised cultured CD8+ T cells from PBMCs, obtained from culture after CMV antigen stimulation. Source of these receptors: a human donor in good health (CMV status not recorded). Some clones in this sample may be carry-over from other donors' samples.

This clonotype has more than one count but fewer than ten. V gene TRBV25-1 combines with J gene TRBJ2-5, with 8 bases matching TRBD1. In germline, CDR1 is MGHDK, CDR2 SYGVNS. The CDR3 spans 17 residues. With V trimmed by 3 bases and J by 0 bases, 9 bases remained unmatched. The DNA for the CDR3 is TGTGCCAGCAGTGAGCAAGACAGGGGCTTGTACCAAGAGACCCAGTACTTC. Its translation: CASSEQDRGLYQETQYF. The whole variable domain, filled in from reference TRBV25-1 and TRBJ2-5, reads EADIYQTPRYLVIGTGKKITLECSQTMGHDKMYWYQQDPGMELHLIHYSYGVNSTEKGDLSSESTVSRIRTEHFPLTLESARPSHTSQYLCASSEQDRGLYQETQYFGPGTRLLVL.

This clonotype came up a few times. The chain joins TRBV6-2 or TRBV6-3 to TRBJ2-1, with TRBD2 matching 12 bases. The CDR3 consists of 17 residues. Germline CDR1 and CDR2: MNHEY and SVGEGT. The J segment lost 3 bases and the V segment lost 3 bases, leaving 6 bases of the junction unmatched. The CDR3 protein is CASSYWATSGGYNEQFF. The CDR3 DNA reads as TGTGCCAGCAGTTATTGGGCGACTAGCGGGGGCTACAATGAGCAGTTCTTC.

This clonotype has more than one count but fewer than ten. J is TRBJ1-1 and V is TRBV29-1; weak D call: TRBD1 (5 bases). V was cut by 5 bases and J by 0 bases, with 10 bases left in between. CDR3 size: 13 residues. The V gene's germline CDR1 is SQVTM and CDR2 ANQGSEA. CDR3 coding DNA: TGCAGCGTTAGACCCAGGGTGAACACTGAAGCTTTCTTT. It codes for CSVRPRVNTEAFF.

This clonotype was picked up a small number of times. The rearrangement uses TRBV12-3 or TRBV12-4 and TRBJ2-6; no clear D. The V and J ends lost 8 bases and 1 base respectively, with 12 bases between them. CDR3 length: 15 amino acids. The DNA of the CDR3 is TGTGCCAGCGTCACGGAACAGTCTGGGGCCAACGTCCTGACTTTC. This gives the protein CASVTEQSGANVLTF.

The V gene is TRBV4-1, the J gene TRBJ1-6; tentative D call: TRBD1 (5 bases). Germline V gene sequence: CDR1 MGHRA, CDR2 YSYEKL. The CDR3 is 15 amino acids. The V end lost 1 base, the J end lost 7 bases, and 11 bases lay between the germline ends. CDR3 in DNA: TGCGCCAGCAGCCAAGCCGGGACCGAAAATTCACCCCTCCACTTT. It translates to CASSQAGTENSPLHF.

This clonotype appeared a few times. V and J are TRBV6-5 and TRBJ2-2; D might be TRBD2 (7 bases). From germline, CDR1 is MNHEY and CDR2 SVGAGI. Trimming took 0 bases from V and 6 from J, leaving 14 bases between them. The CDR3 is 16 residues long. CDR3 sequence reads: CASSYSPGGLAGELFF. The CDR3 DNA is TGTGCCAGCAGTTACTCGCCGGGGGGCCTGGCCGGGGAGCTGTTTTTT.

The chain recombines TRBV5-5 with TRBJ1-1; D is uncertain. CDR3 size: 13 residues. V was cut by 0 bases and J by 4 bases, with 7 bases left in between. CDR1 SGHKS and CDR2 YYEKEE come from the germline V gene (reference sequence). DNA of the CDR3: TGTGCCAGCAGCTTGGGGGATCGCACTGAAGCTTTCTTT. Its protein product is CASSLGDRTEAFF.

The rearrangement joins TRBV9 to TRBJ2-3; 8 nucleotides match TRBD2. CDR3 length: 19 amino acids. The germline gives CDR1 SGDLS, CDR2 YYNGEE. V dropped 0 bases and J dropped 0; count of bases not matched to a gene: 12. CDR3 in amino acids: CASSVEPAGDEFSTDTQYF. CDR3 sequence (DNA): TGTGCCAGCAGCGTAGAACCAGCGGGGGACGAATTTAGCACAGATACGCAGTATTTT.

There are a few counts of this clonotype. The chain combines TRBV11-1 with TRBJ2-1; weak D call: TRBD1 (6 bases). Trimming shortened V by 4 bases and J by 2 bases, and 12 bases separated the two germline ends. The CDR3 has 15 residues. Germline CDR1 and CDR2: SGHAT and FQDESV (reference sequence). CDR3: CASSSLDSTYNEQFF. The CDR3 DNA sequence: TGTGCCAGCAGCTCCTTGGACAGCACCTACAATGAGCAGTTCTTC.